This T cell receptor beta chain derives from a study of blood T cell dynamics during melanoma immunotherapy. V was shortened by 3 bases and J by 4 bases, with 10 bases between the two germline ends. Germline V gene lookup returns CDR1 SGHNT and CDR2 YYREEE (reference sequence). The CDR3 loop spans 13 amino acids. The time point: week 3, after first cycle of checkpoint inhibitor. Assay used: immunoSEQ multiplex PCR; TCRdb lists only in-frame clones, some missing. The sample has fewer than 12,000 clones, about 87% seen once. The sequences come from blood, collected from a patient treated with checkpoint blockade. V is TRBV5-4 and J is TRBJ1-1, with no clear D. The TCR comes from a human donor with melanoma. The CDR3 region is CASSYFGSTEAFF. For the CDR3, the DNA is TGTGCCAGCAGCTATTTTGGTAGCACTGAAGCTTTCTTT.